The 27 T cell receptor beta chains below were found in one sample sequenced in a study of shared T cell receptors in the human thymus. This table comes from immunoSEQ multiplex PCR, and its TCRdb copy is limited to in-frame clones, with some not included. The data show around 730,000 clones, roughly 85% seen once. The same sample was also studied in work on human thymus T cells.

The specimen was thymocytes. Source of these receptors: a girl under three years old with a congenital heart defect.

The CDR3 region is CASSLSSRAQQAKLETQYF. DNA for the CDR3: TGTGCCAGCAGTTTATCTTCGCGGGCCCAGCAGGCTAAATTAGAGACCCAGTACTTC. The V call is TRBV27, the J call TRBJ2-5; the D gene is possibly TRBD2 (5 bases). This CDR3 contains 19 residues. V was clipped by 0 bases and J by 4 bases, with 24 bases between them. The germline gives CDR1 MNHEY, CDR2 SMNVEV (reference sequence).

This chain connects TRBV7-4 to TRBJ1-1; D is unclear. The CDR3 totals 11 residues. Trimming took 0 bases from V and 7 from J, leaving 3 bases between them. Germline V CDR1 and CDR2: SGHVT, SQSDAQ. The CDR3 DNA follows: TGTGCCAGCAGCTTAGCCGGTGAAGCTTTCTTT. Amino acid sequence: CASSLAGEAFF.

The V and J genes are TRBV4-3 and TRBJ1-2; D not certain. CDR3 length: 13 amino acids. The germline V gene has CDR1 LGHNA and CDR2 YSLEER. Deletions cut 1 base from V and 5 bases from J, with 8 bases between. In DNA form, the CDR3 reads TGCGCCAGCAGCCAAGGAACCGGGTATGGCTACACCTTC. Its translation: CASSQGTGYGYTF.

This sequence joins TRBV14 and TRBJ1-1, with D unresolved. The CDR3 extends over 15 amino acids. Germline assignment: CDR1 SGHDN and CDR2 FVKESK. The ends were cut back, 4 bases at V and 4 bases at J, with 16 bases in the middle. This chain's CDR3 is CASSPRRGVSTEAFF. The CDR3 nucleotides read TGTGCCAGCAGCCCCCGGCGGGGAGTTAGCACTGAAGCTTTCTTT.

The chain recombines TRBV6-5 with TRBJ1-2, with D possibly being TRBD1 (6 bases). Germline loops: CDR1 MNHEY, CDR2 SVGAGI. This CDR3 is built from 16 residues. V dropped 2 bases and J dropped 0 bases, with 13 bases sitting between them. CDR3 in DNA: TGTGCCAGCAGTTACGATCAGGGGCAAACTAACTATGGCTACACCTTC. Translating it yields CASSYDQGQTNYGYTF.

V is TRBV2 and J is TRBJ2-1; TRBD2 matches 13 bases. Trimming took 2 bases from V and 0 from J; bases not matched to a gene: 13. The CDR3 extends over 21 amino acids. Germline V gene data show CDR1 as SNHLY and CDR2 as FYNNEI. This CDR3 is CASSERSTSGGAGSSYNEQFF. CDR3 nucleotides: TGTGCCAGCAGTGAACGGAGTACTAGCGGGGGGGCCGGAAGCTCCTACAATGAGCAGTTCTTC.

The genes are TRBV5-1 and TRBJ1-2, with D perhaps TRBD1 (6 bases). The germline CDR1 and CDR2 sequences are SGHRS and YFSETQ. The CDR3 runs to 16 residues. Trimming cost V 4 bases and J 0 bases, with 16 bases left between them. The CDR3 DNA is TGCGCCAGCAGCCACGGGACACATCCAGCTAACTATGGCTACACCTTC. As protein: CASSHGTHPANYGYTF.

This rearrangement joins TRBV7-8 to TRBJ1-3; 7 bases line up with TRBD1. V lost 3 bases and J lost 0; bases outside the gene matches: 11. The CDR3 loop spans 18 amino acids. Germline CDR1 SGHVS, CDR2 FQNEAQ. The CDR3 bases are TGTGCCAGCAGCTTGCTGAATACGACAGGGCCCTCTGGAAACACCATATATTTT. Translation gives CASSLLNTTGPSGNTIYF.

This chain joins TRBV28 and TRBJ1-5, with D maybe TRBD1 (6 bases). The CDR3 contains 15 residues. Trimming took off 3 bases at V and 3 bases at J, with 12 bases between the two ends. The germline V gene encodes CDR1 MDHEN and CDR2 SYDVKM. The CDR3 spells CASSFLSGVNQPQHF. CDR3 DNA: TGTGCCAGCAGTTTCTTATCAGGGGTCAATCAGCCCCAGCATTTT.

The CDR3 region is CASSQDTVKSNQPQHF. The CDR3, as DNA: TGCGCCAGCAGCCAGGATACAGTCAAAAGCAATCAGCCCCAGCATTTT. This chain links TRBV4-3 with TRBJ1-5; D is ambiguous. This CDR3 comprises 16 residues. Germline lookup yields CDR1 LGHNA and CDR2 YSLEER. V shed 3 bases and J shed 1 base, with 13 bases lying between them.

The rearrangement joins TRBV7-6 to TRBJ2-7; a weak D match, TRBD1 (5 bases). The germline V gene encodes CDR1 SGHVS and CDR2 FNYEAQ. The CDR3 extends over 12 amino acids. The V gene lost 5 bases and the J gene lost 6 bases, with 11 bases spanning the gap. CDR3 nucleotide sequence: TGTGCCAGCAGCGAGCAGGGTGTCGAGCAGTACTTC. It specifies CASSEQGVEQYF. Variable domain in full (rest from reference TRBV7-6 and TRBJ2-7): GAGVSQSPRYKVTKRGQDVALRCDPISGHVSLYWYRQALGQGPEFLTYFNYEAQQDKSGLPNDRFSAERPEGSISTLTIQRTEQRDSAMYRCASSEQGVEQYFGPGTRLTVT.

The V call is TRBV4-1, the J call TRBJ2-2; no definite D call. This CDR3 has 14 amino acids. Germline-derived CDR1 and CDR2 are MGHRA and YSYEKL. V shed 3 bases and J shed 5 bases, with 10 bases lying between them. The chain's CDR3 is CASSHLTETGELFF. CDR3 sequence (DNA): TGCGCCAGCAGCCATCTCACAGAGACCGGGGAGCTGTTTTTT.

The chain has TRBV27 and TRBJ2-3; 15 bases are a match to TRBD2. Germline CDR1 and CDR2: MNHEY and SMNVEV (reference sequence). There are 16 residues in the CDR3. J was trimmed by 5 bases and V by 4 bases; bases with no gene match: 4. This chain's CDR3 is CASSSGLAGGVDTQYF. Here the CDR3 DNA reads TGTGCCAGCAGTTCGGGACTAGCGGGGGGAGTAGATACGCAGTATTTT.

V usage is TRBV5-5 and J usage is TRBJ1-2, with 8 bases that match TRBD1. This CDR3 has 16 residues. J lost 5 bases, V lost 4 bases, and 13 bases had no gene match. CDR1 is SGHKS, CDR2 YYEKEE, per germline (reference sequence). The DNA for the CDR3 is TGTGCCAGCAGCCCCACAGGACAGGGTTCGACGTATGGCTACACCTTC. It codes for CASSPTGQGSTYGYTF.

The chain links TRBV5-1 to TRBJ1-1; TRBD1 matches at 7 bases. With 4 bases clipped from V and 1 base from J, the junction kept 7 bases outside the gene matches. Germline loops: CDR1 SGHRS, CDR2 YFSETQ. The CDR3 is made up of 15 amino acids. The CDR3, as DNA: TGCGCCAGCAGCCGAGGGACAGACTCGAACACTGAAGCTTTCTTT. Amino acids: CASSRGTDSNTEAFF.

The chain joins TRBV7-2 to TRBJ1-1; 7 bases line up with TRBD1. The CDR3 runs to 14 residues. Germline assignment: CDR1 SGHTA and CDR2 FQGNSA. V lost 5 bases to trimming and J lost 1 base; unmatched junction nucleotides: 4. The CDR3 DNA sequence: TGTGCCAGCAGCCCCCGGGACAGGAACACTGAAGCTTTCTTT. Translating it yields CASSPRDRNTEAFF.

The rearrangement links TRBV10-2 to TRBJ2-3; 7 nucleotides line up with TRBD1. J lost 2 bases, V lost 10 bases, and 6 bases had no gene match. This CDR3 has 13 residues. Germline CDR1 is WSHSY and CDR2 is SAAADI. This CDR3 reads CATQTGSTDTQYF. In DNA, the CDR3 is TGCGCCACCCAGACAGGGTCCACAGATACGCAGTATTTT.

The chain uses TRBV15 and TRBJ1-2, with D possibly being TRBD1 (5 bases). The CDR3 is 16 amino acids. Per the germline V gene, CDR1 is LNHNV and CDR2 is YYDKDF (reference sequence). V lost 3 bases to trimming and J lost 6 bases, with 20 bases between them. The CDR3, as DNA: TGTGCCACCAGCAGCGGGAGGGGCTGGAGGTGGCATGGCTACACCTTC. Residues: CATSSGRGWRWHGYTF.

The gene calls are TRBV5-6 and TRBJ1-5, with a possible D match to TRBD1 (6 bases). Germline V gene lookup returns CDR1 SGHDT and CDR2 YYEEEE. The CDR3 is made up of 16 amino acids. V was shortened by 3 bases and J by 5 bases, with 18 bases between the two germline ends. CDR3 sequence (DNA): TGTGCCAGCAGCTACCATCCGGGGGGGGGCGATCAGCCCCAGCATTTT. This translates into CASSYHPGGGDQPQHF. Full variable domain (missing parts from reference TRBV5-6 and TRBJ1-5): DAGVTQSPTHLIKTRGQQVTLRCSPKSGHDTVSWYQQALGQGPQFIFQYYEEEERQRGNFPDRFSGHQFPNYSSELNVNALLLGDSALYLCASSYHPGGGDQPQHFGDGTRLSIL.

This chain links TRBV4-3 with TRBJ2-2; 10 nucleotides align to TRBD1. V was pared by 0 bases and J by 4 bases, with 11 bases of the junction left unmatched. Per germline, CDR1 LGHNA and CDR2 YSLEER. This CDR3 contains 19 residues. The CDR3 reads CASSQEGSGQGILTGELFF. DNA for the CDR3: TGCGCCAGCAGCCAAGAAGGGTCGGGACAGGGGATCCTCACCGGGGAGCTGTTTTTT.

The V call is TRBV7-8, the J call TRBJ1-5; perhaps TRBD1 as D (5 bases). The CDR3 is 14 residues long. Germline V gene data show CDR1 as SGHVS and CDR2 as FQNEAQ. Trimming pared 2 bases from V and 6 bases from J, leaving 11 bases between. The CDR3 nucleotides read TGTGCCAGCAGCTTAAGAGGCGGGGGTCAGCCCCAGCATTTT. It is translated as CASSLRGGGQPQHF.

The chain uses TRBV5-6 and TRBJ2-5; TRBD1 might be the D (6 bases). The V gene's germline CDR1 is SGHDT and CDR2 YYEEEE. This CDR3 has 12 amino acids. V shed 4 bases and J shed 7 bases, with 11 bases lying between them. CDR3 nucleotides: TGTGCCAGCAGCCCATCGGACAGGACCCAGTACTTC. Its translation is CASSPSDRTQYF.

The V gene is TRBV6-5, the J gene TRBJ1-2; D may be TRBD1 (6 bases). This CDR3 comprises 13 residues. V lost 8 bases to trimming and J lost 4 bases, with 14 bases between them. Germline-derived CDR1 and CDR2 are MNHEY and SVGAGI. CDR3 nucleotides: TGTGCCAGCGGGGGCAGCCCATCCTATGGCTACACCTTC. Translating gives CASGGSPSYGYTF.

In nucleotides, the CDR3 is TGTGCCTGGAGTCACGGGGGGCAGTACACCGGGGAGCTGTTTTTT. It yields the protein CAWSHGGQYTGELFF. The chain uses TRBV30 and TRBJ2-2; D might be TRBD2 (7 bases). The V gene's germline CDR1 is GTSNPN and CDR2 SVGIG (reference sequence). CDR3 length: 15 residues. V was clipped by 2 bases and J by 3 bases, with 13 bases between them.

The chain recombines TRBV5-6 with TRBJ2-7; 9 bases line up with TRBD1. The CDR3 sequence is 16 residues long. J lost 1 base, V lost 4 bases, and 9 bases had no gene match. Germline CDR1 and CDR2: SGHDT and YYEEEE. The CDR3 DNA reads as TGTGCCAGCAGCCCCGGGGGGACAGGGCAATCCTACGAGCAGTACTTC. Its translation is CASSPGGTGQSYEQYF.

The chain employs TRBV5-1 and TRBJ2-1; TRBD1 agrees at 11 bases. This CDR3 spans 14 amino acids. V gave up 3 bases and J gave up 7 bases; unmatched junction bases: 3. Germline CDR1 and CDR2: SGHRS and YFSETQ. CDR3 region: CASSSDRGLNEQFF. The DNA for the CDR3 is TGCGCCAGCAGCTCGGACAGGGGGCTGAATGAGCAGTTCTTC.

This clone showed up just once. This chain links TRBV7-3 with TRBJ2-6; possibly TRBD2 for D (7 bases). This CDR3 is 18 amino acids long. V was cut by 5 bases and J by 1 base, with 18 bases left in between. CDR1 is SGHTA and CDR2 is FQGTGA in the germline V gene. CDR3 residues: CASSPKGEGRSGANVLTF. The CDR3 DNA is TGTGCCAGCAGCCCCAAGGGGGAGGGAAGGTCTGGGGCCAACGTCCTGACTTTC.